This entry features one TCR beta chain sequence. This clone's antigen is unknown. No per-base quality is available; no much larger clone lies one base away. The record originates from a study of blood T cell repertoires in COVID-19 (TCRdb year 2020). Broadly, across the study: Samples covering the acute and convalescent phases of COVID-19 were provided by collaborators in the United States, Italy and Spain. Deeply sampled blood TCRbeta repertoires from subjects exposed to, actively infected with, or recovered from COVID-19 were included in the dataset. The prospective study material was composed of cDNA or gDNA derived from T cells, B-cell-depleted T cells, or PBMCs. HLA class I and class II types, where available, came from metadata supplied by the sample provider rather than from assay-based typing. The repertoires were released in a freely available public database intended as a resource for research on the immune response to SARS-CoV-2. The sample metadata nearly always contained a de-identified subject ID, COVID-19 status, age in years and sex. Samples came from the ongoing ImmuneRACE study (first 160 participants) plus 1,254 subjects from 6 global collaborators.

TCRbeta CDR3 regions were amplified from genomic DNA using the immunoSEQ Assay, a bias-controlled multiplex PCR. In the source study's methods: The number of nucleated cells in each sample was estimated from the amplification of reference gene primers within the assay. To quantify the absolute abundance of each unique TCRbeta CDR3 rearrangement, sequence reads were collapsed and filtered. For each sample, productive Simpson clonality was calculated by taking the square root of Simpson's diversity index across productive rearrangements. Drawn from immuneACCESS, this table holds only the in-frame rearrangements with V and J called that TCRdb kept. Clones are partly lost; checked studies trace under half to an unresolved V gene and leave the rest unexplained. V and J calls and clone size are given by that table; D and trimming were obtained from the DNA. This sample holds approximately 180,000 clones; 70% to 90% were observed only once. Roughly 9.8% of the sample is taken by the ten largest.

Overall study outcomes, separate from this receptor: Clinical and demographic metadata were provided uncurated, with the amount varying by source and participant.

Whole blood was collected in K2EDTA tubes by collaborating institutions according to the institutions' own protocols. For TCRbeta analysis, collaborator samples were shipped as frozen whole blood, as isolated PBMCs, or as DNA extracted from either sample type. This receptor was obtained from a human donor with active or convalescent COVID-19. The donor label of this sample is uncertain. What was sequenced was peripheral blood.

In nucleotide form, the sequence is TGCGCCAGCAGCCAAGTGTACGGCAAGGTCGGGGAAAAACTGTTTTTT. This translates into CASSQVYGKVGEKLFF. The chain employs TRBV4-1 and TRBJ1-4, with the D gene uncertain. Deletion took 1 base off V and 8 bases off J, with a span of 17 bases between the germline ends. The CDR3 covers 16 residues, taking in both the cysteine and the phenylalanine. Just CDR3 DNA is preserved here, 48 bases in frame from base 1. Taken from the germline V gene, the CDR1 and CDR2 loops are MGHRA and YSYEKL.